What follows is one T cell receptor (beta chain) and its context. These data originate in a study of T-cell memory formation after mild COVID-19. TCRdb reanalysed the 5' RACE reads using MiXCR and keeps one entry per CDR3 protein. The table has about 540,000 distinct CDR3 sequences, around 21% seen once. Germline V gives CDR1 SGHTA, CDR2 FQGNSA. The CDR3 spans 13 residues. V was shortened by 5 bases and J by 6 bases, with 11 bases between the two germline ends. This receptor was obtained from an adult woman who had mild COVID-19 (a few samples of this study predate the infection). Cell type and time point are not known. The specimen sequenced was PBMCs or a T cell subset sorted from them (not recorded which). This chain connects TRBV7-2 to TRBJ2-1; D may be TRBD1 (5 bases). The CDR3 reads CASSPGSRNEQFF. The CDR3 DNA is TGTGCCAGCAGCCCAGGGTCCCGCAATGAGCAGTTCTTC.